The clone carrying this T cell receptor beta chain has just a few counts. The source of the sample is a study of cytotoxic CD8 clonotypes in ibrutinib-treated CLL. Overall study context: Partial response was seen in 25 or so patients and complete response in 2; after median around 72 months, about 14 stayed remitted, around 12 progressed.

CDR3 length: 15 residues. After removal of 4 bases from V and 0 bases from J, the junction contained 3 bases not matched to a gene. CDR1 and CDR2 from the germline V gene are SNHLY and FYNNEI. The table came from immunoSEQ multiplex PCR; TCRdb's copy has only in-frame clones and leaves some out. Of around 30,000 clones in the sample, roughly 60% were seen once. The sequenced sample was PBMCs, obtained before ibrutinib treatment. V gene TRBV2 combines with J gene TRBJ2-1; TRBD2 agrees at 7 bases. The receptor's source is a human donor with chronic lymphocytic leukemia. DNA of the CDR3: TGTGCCAGCAGTGTCCTAGCGGTCTCCTACAATGAGCAGTTCTTC. It encodes CASSVLAVSYNEQFF.